This T cell receptor (beta chain) was recorded in a study of cytomegalovirus exposure and HLA in healthy donors. The V gene's germline CDR1 is SGDLS and CDR2 YYNGEE. The CDR3 contains 14 residues. A word on this clone: The junction does not match germline at one end; this may be a read error.

Researchers ran the PCR with 60 Vbeta and 13 Jbeta primers. Method: immunoSEQ multiplex PCR; TCRdb's copy keeps in-frame clones and lacks some. In the table there are fewer than 110,000 clones, around 78% of which are singletons. This sequence originates from a young man in good health and CMV-seronegative. Material for sequencing was PBMCs. The V call is TRBV9, the J call TRBJ2-7; tentative D call: TRBD2 (6 bases). CDR3 sequence (DNA): TGTGCCGGCAGCGTAGATGGAGGGCGGTCAGCGCAGTACTTC. Its protein product is CAGSVDGGRSAQYF.